This T cell receptor (beta chain) was sequenced for a study of blood T cells in healthy people across ages. Trimming took 7 bases from V and 1 from J, leaving 10 bases between them. The CDR3 sequence is 14 residues long. Germline V gene data show CDR1 as MNHNS and CDR2 as SASEGT. Using a J-beta primer mix together with a sample-barcoded 5' primer, a second PCR was run for about 6 to 11 cycles. TCRdb passed the 5' RACE reads through MiXCR, listing each CDR3 protein once. The sample consists of 600,000 to 1,000,000 distinct CDR3 sequences, 20% to 25% of them appearing once. The sample was also linked to a second study, of T cells of mothers and their children. That work contributes: Study donors consisted of three healthy Caucasian mothers and their six children. The second PCR used the M1S primer, and this primer added sample barcodes and 2-4 random nucleotides.

The clonotype was recovered from a boy aged 5-17 years in good health. This chain links TRBV6-1 with TRBJ1-4; D might be TRBD1 (5 bases). What was sequenced was blood. As DNA, the CDR3 is TGTGCCAGCACCCAGGGTGGAACTAATGAAAAACTGTTTTTT. It yields the protein CASTQGGTNEKLFF.